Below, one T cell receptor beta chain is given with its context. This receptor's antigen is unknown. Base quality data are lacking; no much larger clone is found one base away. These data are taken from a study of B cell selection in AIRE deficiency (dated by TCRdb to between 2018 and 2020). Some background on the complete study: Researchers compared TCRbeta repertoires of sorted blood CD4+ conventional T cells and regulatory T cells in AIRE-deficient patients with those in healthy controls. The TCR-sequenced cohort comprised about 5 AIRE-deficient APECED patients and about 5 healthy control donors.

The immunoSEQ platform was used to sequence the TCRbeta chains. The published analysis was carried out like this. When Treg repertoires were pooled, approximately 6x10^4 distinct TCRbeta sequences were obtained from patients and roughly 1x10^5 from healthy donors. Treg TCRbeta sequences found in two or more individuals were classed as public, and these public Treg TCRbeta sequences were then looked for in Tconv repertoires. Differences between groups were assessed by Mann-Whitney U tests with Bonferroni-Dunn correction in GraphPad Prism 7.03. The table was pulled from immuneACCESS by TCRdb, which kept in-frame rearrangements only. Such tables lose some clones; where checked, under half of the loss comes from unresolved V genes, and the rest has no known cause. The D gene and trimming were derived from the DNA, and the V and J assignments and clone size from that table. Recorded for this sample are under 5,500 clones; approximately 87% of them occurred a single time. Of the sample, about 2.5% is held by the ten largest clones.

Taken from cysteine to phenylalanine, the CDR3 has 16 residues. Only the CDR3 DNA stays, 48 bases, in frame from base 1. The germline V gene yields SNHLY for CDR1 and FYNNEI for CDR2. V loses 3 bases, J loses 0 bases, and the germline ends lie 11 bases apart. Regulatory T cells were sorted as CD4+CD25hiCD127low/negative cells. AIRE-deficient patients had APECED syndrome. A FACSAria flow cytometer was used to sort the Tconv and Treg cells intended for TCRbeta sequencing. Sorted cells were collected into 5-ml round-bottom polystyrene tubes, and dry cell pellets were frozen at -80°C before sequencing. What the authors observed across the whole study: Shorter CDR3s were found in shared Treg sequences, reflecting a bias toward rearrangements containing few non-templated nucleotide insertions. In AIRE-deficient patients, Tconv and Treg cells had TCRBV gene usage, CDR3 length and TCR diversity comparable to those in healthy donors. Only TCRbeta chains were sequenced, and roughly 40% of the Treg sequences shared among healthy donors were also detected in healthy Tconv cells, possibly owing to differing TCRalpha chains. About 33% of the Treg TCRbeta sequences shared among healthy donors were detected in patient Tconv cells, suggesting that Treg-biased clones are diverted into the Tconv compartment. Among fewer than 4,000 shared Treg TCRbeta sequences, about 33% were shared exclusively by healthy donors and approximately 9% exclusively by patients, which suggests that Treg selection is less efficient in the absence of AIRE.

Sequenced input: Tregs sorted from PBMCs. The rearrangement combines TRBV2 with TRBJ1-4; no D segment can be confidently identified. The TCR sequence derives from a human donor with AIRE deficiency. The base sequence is TGTGCCAGCAGTGACGGCAGATTCGCAACTAATGAAAAACTGTTTTTT. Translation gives CASSDGRFATNEKLFF.